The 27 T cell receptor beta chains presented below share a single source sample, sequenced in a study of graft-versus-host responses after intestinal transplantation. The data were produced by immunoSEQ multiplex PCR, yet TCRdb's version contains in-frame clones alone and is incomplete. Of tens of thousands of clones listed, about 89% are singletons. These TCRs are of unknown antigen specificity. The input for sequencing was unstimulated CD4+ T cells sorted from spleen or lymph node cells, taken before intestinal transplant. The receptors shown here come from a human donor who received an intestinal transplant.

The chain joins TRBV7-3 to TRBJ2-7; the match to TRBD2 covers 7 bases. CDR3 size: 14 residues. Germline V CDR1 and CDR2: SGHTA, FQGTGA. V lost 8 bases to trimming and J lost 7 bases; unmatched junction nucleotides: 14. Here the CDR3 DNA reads TGTGCCAGCTCCCGACACCGGGGGGTCTGGGAGCAGTACTTC. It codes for CASSRHRGVWEQYF.

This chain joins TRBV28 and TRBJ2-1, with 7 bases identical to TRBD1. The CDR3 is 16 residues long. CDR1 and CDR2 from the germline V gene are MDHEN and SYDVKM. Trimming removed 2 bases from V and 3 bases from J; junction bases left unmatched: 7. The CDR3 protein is CASSLMGQLVYNEQFF. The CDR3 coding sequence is TGTGCCAGCAGTTTAATGGGACAGTTAGTCTACAATGAGCAGTTCTTC.

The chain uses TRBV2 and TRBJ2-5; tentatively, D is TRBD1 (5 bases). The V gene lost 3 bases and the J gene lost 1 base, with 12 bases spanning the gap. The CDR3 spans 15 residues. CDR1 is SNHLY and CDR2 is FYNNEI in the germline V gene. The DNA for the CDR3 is TGTGCCAGCAGTGAGGATGGCAGGGCCCAAGAGACCCAGTACTTC. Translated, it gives CASSEDGRAQETQYF.

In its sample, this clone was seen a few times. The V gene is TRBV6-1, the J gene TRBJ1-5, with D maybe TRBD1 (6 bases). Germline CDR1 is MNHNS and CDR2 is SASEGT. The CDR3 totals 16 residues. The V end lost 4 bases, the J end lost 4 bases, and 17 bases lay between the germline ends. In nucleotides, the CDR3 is TGTGCCAGCAGTGCGACAGGTTCCACTTCTAATCAGCCCCAGCATTTT. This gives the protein CASSATGSTSNQPQHF.

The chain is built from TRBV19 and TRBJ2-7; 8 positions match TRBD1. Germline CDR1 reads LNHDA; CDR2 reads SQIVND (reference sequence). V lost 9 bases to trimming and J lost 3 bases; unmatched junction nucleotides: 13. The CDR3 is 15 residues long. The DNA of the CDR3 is TGTGCCAGCTCTATTGGGGGGACAGGCCGCTACGAGCAGTACTTC. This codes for CASSIGGTGRYEQYF.

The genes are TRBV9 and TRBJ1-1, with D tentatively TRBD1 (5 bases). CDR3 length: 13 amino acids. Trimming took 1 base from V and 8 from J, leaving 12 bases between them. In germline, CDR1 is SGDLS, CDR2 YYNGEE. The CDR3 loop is CASSVFDRGEAFF. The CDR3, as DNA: TGTGCCAGCAGCGTATTCGACCGGGGGGAAGCTTTCTTT.

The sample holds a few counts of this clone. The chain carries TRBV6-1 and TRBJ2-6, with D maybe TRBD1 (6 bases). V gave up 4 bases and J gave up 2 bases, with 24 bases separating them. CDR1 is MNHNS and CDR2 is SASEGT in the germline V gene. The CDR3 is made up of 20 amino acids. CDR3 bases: TGTGCCAGCAGTGTAATCGCTTCGGGGACACCCCTGACTGGGGCCAACGTCCTGACTTTC. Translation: CASSVIASGTPLTGANVLTF.

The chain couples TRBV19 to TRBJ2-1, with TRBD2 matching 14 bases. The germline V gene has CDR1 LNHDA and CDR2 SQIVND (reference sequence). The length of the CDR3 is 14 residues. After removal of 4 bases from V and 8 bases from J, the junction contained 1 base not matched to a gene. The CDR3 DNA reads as TGTGCCAGTAGTAGGACTAGCGGGAGGTATGAGCAGTTCTTC. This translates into CASSRTSGRYEQFF. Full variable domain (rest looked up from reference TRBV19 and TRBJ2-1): DGGITQSPKYLFRKEGQNVTLSCEQNLNHDAMYWYRQDPGQGLRLIYYSQIVNDFQKGDIAEGYSVSREKKESFPLTVTSAQKNPTAFYLCASSRTSGRYEQFFGPGTRLTVL.

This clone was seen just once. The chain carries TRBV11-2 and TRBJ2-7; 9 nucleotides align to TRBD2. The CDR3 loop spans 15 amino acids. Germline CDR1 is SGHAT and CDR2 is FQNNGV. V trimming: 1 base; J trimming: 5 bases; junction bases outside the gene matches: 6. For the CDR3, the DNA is TGTGCCAGCAGCTTAGCATCTAGCGGGACCCACGAGCAGTACTTC. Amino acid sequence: CASSLASSGTHEQYF.

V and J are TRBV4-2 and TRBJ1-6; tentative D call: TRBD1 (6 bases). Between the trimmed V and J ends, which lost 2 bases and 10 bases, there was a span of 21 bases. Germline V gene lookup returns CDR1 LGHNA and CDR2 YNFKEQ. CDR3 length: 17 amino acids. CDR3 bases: TGTGCCAGCAGCCAAAGGGGAATAACAGGGTTGTCCTCACCCCTCCACTTT. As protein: CASSQRGITGLSSPLHF.

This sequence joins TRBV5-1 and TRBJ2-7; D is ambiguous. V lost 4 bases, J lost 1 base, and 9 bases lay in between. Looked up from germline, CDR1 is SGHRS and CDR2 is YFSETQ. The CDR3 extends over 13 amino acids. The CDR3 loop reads CASSTRDSYEQYF. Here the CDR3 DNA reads TGCGCCAGCAGCACCCGAGATTCCTACGAGCAGTACTTC.

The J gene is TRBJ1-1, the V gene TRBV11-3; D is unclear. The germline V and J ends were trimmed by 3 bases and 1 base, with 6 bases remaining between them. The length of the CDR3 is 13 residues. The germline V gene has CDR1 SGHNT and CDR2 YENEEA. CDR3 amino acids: CASSLRQNTEAFF. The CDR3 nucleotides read TGTGCCAGCAGCTTGAGACAGAACACTGAAGCTTTCTTT.

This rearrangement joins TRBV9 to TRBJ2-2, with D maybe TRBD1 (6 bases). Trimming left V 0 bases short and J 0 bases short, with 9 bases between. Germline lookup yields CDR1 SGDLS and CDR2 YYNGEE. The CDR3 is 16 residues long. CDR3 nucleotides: TGTGCCAGCAGCGTAGAAGGGGGATCGAACACCGGGGAGCTGTTTTTT. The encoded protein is CASSVEGGSNTGELFF.

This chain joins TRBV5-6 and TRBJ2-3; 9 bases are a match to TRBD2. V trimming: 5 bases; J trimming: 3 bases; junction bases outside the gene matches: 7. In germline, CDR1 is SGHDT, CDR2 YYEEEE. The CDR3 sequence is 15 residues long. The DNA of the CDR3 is TGTGCCAGCAGGTTTTCGGGACTAGCAACAGATACGCAGTATTTT. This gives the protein CASRFSGLATDTQYF.

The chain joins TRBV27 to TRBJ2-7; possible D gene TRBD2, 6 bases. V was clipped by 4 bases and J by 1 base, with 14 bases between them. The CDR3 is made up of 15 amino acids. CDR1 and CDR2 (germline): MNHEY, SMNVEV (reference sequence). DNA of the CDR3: TGTGCCAGCAGTTGGACTCTTAGCGGTTCCTACGAGCAGTACTTC. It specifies CASSWTLSGSYEQYF.

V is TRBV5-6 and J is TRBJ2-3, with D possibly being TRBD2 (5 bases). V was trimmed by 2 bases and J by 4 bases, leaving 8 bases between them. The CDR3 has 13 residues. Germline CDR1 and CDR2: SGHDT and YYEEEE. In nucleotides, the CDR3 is TGTGCCAGCAGCTTCGGGGTTTCAGATACGCAGTATTTT. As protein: CASSFGVSDTQYF.

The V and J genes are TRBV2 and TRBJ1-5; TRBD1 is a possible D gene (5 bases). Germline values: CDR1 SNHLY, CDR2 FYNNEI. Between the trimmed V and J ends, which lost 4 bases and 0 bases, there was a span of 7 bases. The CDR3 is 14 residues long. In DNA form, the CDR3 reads TGTGCCAGCAGTGGACAGTATAGCAATCAGCCCCAGCATTTT. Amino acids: CASSGQYSNQPQHF.

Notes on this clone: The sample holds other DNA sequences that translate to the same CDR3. The CDR3 is CASSYSGQGYGYTF. The CDR3 DNA sequence: TGTGCCAGCAGTTACTCGGGACAGGGGTATGGCTACACCTTC. The V call is TRBV6-6, the J call TRBJ1-2; 10 nucleotides align to TRBD1. The CDR3 has 14 residues. Germline loops: CDR1 MNHNY, CDR2 SVGAGI (reference sequence). V was pared by 0 bases and J by 5 bases, with 0 bases of the junction left unmatched.

The DNA for the CDR3 is TGTGCCAGCAGCCCCCCAAACAGGGGCGACACTGAAGCTTTCTTT. Translating it yields CASSPPNRGDTEAFF. V usage is TRBV7-9 and J usage is TRBJ1-1; 7 bases fit TRBD1. Germline CDR1 SEHNR, CDR2 FQNEAQ (reference sequence). This CDR3 has 15 amino acids. The ends lost 5 bases at V and 3 bases at J; junction bases unmatched: 9. Full variable domain (remainder filled in from reference TRBV7-9 and TRBJ1-1): DTGVSQNPRHKITKRGQNVTFRCDPISEHNRLYWYRQTLGQGPEFLTYFQNEAQLEKSRLLSDRFSAERPKGSFSTLEIQRTEQGDSAMYLCASSPPNRGDTEAFFGQGTRLTVV.

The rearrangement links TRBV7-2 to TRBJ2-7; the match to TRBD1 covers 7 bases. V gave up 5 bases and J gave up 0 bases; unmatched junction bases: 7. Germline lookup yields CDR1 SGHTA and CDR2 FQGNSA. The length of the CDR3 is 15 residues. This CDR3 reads CASSRDSMSSYEQYF. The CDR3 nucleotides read TGTGCCAGCAGCCGGGACAGCATGAGCTCCTACGAGCAGTACTTC.

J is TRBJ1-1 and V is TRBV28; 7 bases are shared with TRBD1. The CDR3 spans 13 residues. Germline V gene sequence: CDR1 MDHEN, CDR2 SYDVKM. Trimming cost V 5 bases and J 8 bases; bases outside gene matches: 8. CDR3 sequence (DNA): TGTGCCAGCAGTAGACAGGGATTCAGGGAAGCTTTCTTT. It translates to CASSRQGFREAFF.

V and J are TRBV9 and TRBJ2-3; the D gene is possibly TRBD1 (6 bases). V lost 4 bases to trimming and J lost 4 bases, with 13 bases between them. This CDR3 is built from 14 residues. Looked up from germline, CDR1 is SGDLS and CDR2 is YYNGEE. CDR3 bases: TGTGCCAGCAGCACAGGGTACGTACCAGATACGCAGTATTTT. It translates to CASSTGYVPDTQYF. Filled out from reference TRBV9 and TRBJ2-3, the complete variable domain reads DSGVTQTPKHLITATGQRVTLRCSPRSGDLSVYWYQQSLDQGLQFLIQYYNGEERAKGNILERFSAQQFPDLHSELNLSSLELGDSALYFCASSTGYVPDTQYFGPGTRLTVL.

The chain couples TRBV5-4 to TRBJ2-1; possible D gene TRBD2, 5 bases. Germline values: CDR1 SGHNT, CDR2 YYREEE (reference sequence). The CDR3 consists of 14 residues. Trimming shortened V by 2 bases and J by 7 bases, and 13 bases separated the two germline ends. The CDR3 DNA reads TGTGCCAGCAGCTTTGACCTAGCTTCAAATGAGCAGTTCTTC. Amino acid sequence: CASSFDLASNEQFF.

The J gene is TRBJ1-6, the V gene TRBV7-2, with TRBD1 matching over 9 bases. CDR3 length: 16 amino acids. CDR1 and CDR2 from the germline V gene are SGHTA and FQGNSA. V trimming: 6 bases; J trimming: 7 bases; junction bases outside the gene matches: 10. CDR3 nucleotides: TGTGCCAGCAGTAAACAGGGGGCCGGCGACAATTCACCCCTCCACTTT. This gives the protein CASSKQGAGDNSPLHF.

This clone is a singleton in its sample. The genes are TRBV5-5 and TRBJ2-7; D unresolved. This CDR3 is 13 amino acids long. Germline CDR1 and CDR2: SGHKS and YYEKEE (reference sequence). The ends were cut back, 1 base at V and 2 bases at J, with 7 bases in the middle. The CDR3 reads CASSLIVAYEQYF. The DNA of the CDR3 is TGTGCCAGCAGCTTGATAGTGGCCTACGAGCAGTACTTC. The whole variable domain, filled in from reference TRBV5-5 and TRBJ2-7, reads DAGVTQSPTHLIKTRGQQVTLRCSPISGHKSVSWYQQVLGQGPQFIFQYYEKEERGRGNFPDRFSARQFPNYSSELNVNALLLGDSALYLCASSLIVAYEQYFGPGTRLTVT.

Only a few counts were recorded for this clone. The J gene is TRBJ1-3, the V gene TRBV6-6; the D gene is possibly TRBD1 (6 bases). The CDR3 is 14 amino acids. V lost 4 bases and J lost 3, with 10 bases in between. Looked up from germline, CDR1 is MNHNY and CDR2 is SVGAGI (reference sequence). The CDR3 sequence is CASSLTGIGNTIYF. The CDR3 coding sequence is TGTGCCAGCAGTTTAACAGGGATTGGAAACACCATATATTTT.

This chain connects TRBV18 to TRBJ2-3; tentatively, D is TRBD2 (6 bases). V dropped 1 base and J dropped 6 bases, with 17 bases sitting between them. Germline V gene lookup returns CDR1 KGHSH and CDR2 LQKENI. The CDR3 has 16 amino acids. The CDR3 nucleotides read TGTGCCAGCTCACCACAACGGGCCTCCGGAGGGGATACGCAGTATTTT. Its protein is CASSPQRASGGDTQYF.